The clone carrying this T cell receptor beta chain was seen ten or more times. This entry belongs to a study of T cell repertoires in cytomegalovirus infection. TCRdb reprocessed the reads via MiXCR and lists one record per CDR3 protein. The table lists fewer than 550,000 distinct CDR3 sequences, over 9% of them singletons. The CDR3 runs to 15 residues. The ends were cut back, 1 base at V and 5 bases at J, with 14 bases in the middle. In germline, CDR1 is SGHTA, CDR2 FQGNSA. V usage is TRBV7-2 and J usage is TRBJ1-2; D might be TRBD1 (6 bases). Sequenced material: PBMCs. This TCR was sampled from a human donor in good health (CMV status not recorded). Some clones in this sample may be carry-over from other donors' samples. CDR3 protein: CASSLGGRREYGYTF. The CDR3 coding sequence is TGTGCCAGCAGCTTAGGGGGGCGGCGCGAATATGGCTACACCTTC.